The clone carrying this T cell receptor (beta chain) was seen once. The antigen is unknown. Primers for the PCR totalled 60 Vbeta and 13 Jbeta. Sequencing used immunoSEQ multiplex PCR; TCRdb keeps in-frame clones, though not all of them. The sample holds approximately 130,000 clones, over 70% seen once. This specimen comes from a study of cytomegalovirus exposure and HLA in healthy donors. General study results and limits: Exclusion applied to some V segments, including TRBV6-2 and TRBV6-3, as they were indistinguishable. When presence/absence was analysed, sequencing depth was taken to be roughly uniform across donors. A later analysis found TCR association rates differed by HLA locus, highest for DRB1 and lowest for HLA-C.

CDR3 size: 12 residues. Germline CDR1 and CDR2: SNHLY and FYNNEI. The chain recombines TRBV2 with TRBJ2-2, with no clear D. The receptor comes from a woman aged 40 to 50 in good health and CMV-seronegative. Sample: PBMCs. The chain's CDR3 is CASFSRTGELFF. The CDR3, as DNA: TGTGCATCTTTTTCGCGTACCGGGGAGCTGTTTTTT. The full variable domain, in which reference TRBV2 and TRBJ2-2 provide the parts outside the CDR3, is EPEVTQTPSHQVTQMGQEVILRCVPISNHLYFYWYRQILGQKVEFLVSFYNNEISEKSEIFDDQFSVERPDGSNFTLKIRSTKLEDSAMYFCASFSRTGELFFGEGSRLTVL.